This TCR beta chain derives from a study of blood T cell repertoires in COVID-19. Study summary: Some COVID-19 samples were acute and others convalescent; all came from the United States, Italy and Spain. Sample material is recorded as cDNA or gDNA derived from T cells, B-cell-depleted T cells, or PBMCs.

Per the original methods: Amplification with reference gene primers provided the estimates of nucleated cell counts. This table comes from immunoSEQ multiplex PCR, and its TCRdb copy is limited to in-frame clones, with some not included. From that table come the V and J calls and clone size; the DNA was used to work out D and trimming. In the table there are approximately 260,000 clones, roughly 84% of which are singletons. CDR3 length equals 15 residues. Trimming pared 6 bases from V and 2 bases from J, leaving 11 bases between. Per germline, CDR1 MDHEN and CDR2 SYDVKM. Sequencing was performed on peripheral blood. This receptor was identified in a woman between 35 and 50 years old who had recovered from COVID-19. The chain carries TRBV28 and TRBJ2-6; D is undetermined. The DNA for the CDR3 is TGTGCCAGCAGGATCAGTGCAGCTGGGGCCAACGTCCTGACTTTC. Translation: CASRISAAGANVLTF.